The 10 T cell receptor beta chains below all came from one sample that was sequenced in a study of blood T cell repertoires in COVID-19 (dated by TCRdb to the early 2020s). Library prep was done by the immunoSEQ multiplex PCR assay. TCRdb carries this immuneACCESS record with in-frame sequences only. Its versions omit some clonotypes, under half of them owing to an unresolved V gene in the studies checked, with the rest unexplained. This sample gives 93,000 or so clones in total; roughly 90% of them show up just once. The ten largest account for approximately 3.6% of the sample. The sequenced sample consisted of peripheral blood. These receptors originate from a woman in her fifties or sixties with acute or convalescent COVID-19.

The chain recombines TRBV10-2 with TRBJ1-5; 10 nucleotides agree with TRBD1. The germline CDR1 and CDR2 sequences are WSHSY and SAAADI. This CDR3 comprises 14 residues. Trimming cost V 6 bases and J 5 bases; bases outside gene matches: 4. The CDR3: CASRPTGGDQPQHF. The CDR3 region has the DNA TGCGCCAGCAGACCGACAGGGGGCGATCAGCCCCAGCATTTT.

CDR3 in DNA: TGTGCCAGCAGCGCGACCCTGGGCAGTAATTCACCCCTCCACTTT. It yields the protein CASSATLGSNSPLHF. This chain uses TRBV9 with TRBJ1-6; D ambiguous. Germline assignment: CDR1 SGDLS and CDR2 YYNGEE. V lost 3 bases and J lost 6, with 13 bases in between. This CDR3 has 15 residues.

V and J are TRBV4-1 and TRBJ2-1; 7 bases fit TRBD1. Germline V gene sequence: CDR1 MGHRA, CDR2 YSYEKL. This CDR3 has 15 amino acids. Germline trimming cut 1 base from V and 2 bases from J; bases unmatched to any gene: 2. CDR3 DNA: TGCGCCAGCAGCCAAGGTGGGACAGCCTACAATGAGCAGTTCTTC. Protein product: CASSQGGTAYNEQFF.

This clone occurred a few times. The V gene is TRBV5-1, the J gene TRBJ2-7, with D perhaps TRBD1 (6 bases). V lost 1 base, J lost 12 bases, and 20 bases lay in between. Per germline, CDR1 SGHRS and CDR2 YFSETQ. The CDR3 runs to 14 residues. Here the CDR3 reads CASSLRAGDPPWYV. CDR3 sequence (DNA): TGCGCCAGCAGCTTGAGGGCAGGGGATCCTCCGTGGTACGTC.

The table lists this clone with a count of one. CDR3 bases: TGTGCCAGCAACCAATACACACCGTTCACTGAAGCTTTCTTT. This codes for CASNQYTPFTEAFF. This chain connects TRBV7-9 to TRBJ1-1; no definite D call. V gave up 7 bases and J gave up 4 bases, with 16 bases separating them. CDR1 is SEHNR and CDR2 is FQNEAQ in the germline V gene (reference sequence). The CDR3 consists of 14 residues. Filled out from reference TRBV7-9 and TRBJ1-1, the complete variable domain reads DTGVSQNPRHKITKRGQNVTFRCDPISEHNRLYWYRQTLGQGPEFLTYFQNEAQLEKSRLLSDRFSAERPKGSFSTLEIQRTEQGDSAMYLCASNQYTPFTEAFFGQGTRLTVV.

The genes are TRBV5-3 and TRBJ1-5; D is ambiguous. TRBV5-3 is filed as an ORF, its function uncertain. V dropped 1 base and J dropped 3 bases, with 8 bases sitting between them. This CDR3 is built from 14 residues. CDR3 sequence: CARSLHAYNQPQHF. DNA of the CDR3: TGTGCCAGAAGCTTGCACGCCTACAATCAGCCCCAGCATTTT.

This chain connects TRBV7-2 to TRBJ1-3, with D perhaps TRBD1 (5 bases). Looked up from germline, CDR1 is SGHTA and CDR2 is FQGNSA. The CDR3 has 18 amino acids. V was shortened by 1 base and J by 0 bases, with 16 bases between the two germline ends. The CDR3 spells CASSLGVAGRTSGNTIYF. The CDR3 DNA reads TGTGCCAGCAGCTTAGGAGTAGCGGGGCGAACCTCTGGAAACACCATATATTTT. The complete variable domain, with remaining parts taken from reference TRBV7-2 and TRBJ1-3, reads GAGVSQSPSNKVTEKGKDVELRCDPISGHTALYWYRQSLGQGLEFLIYFQGNSAPDKSGLPSDRFSAERTGGSVSTLTIQRTQQEDSAVYLCASSLGVAGRTSGNTIYFGEGSWLTVV.

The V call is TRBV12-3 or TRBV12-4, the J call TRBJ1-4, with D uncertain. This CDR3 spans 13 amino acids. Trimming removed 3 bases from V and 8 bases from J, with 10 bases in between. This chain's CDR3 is CASSFQAHEKLFF. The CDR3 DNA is TGTGCCAGCAGTTTTCAGGCGCACGAAAAACTGTTTTTT.

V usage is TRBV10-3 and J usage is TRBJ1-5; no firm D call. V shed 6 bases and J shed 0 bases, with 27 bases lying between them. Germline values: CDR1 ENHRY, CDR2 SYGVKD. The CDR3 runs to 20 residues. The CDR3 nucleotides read TGTGCCATCAGCCCCACATGTACTAGGGTGTACTCACCTAGCAATCAGCCCCAGCATTTT. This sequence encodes CAISPTCTRVYSPSNQPQHF.

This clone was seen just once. CDR3 in amino acids: CASSSRLAGYAAGEQFF. The CDR3 DNA reads as TGCGCCAGCAGCTCGAGACTAGCGGGATATGCGGCCGGTGAGCAGTTCTTC. The genes are TRBV5-1 and TRBJ2-1; TRBD2 agrees at 11 bases. The CDR3 loop spans 17 amino acids. The germline V gene has CDR1 SGHRS and CDR2 YFSETQ. J gave up 9 bases and V 3 bases, and 14 bases lay outside the gene matches.